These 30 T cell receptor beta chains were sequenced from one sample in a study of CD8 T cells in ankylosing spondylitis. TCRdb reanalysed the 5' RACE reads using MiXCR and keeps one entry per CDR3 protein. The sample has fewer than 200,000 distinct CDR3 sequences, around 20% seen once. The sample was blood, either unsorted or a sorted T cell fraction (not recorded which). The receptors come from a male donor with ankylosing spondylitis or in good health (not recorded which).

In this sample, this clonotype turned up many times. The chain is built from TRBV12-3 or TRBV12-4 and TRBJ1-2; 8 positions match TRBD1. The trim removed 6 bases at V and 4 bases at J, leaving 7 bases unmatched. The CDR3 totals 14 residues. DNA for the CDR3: TGTGCCAGCAGCCACGGACAGGGTGGCTATGGCTACACCTTC. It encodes CASSHGQGGYGYTF.

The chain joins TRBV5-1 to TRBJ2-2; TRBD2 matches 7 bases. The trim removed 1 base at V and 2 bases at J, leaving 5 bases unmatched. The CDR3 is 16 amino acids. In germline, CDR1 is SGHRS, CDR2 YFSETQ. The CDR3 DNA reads TGCGCCAGCAGCTTGTGGCTAGCGGCTAACACCGGGGAGCTGTTTTTT. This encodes CASSLWLAANTGELFF.

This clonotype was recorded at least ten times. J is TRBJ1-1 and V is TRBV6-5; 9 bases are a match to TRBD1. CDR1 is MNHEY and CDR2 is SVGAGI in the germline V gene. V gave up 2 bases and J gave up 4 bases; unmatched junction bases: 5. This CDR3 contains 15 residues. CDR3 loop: CASSYTDRGTTEAFF. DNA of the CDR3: TGTGCCAGCAGTTACACGGACAGGGGAACCACTGAAGCTTTCTTT.

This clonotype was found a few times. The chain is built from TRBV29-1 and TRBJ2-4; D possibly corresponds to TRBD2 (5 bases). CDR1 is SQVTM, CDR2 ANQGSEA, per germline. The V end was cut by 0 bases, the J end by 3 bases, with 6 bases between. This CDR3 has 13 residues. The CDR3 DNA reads TGCAGCGTTGAAGAAGGAGGCAAAAACATTCAGTACTTC. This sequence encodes CSVEEGGKNIQYF.

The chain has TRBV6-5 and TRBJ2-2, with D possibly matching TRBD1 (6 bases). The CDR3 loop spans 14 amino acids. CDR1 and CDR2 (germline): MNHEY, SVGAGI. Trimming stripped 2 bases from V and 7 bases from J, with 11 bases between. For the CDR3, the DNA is TGTGCCAGCAGTTACACCTCAGGGGTCGGGGAGCTGTTTTTT. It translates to CASSYTSGVGELFF.

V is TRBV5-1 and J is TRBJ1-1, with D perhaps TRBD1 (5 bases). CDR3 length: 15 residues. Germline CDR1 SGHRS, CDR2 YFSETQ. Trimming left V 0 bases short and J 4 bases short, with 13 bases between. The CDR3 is CASSLALQGSTEAFF. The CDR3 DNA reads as TGCGCCAGCAGCTTGGCCCTCCAGGGTTCCACTGAAGCTTTCTTT.

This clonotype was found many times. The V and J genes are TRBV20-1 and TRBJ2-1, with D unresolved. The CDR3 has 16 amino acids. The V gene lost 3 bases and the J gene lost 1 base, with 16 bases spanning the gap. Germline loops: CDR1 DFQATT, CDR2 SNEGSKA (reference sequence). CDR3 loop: CSASGFGPASYNEQFF. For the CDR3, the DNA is TGCAGTGCTAGCGGTTTTGGTCCCGCATCCTACAATGAGCAGTTCTTC.

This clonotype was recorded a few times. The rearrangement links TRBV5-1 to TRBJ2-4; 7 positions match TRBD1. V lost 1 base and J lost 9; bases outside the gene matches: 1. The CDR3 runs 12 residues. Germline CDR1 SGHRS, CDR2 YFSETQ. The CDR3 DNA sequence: TGCGCCAGCAGCTTGACAGGGGCCATTCAGTACTTC. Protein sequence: CASSLTGAIQYF. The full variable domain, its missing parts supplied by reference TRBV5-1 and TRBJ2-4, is KAGVTQTPRYLIKTRGQQVTLSCSPISGHRSVSWYQQTPGQGLQFLFEYFSETQRNKGNFPGRFSGRQFSNSRSEMNVSTLELGDSALYLCASSLTGAIQYFGAGTRLSVL.

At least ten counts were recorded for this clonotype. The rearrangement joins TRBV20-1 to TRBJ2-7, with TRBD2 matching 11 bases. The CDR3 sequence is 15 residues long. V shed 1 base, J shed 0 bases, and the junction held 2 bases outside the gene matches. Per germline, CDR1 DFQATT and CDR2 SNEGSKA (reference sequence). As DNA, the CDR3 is TGCAGTGCTAGAGGACTAGCGGGGAGCTCCTACGAGCAGTACTTC. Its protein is CSARGLAGSSYEQYF.

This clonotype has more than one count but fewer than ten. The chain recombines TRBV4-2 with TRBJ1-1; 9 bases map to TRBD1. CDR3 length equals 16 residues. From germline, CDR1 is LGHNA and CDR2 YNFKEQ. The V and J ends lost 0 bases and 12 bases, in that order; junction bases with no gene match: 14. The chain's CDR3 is CASSQDSADRGLGTFF. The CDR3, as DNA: TGTGCCAGCAGCCAAGATAGTGCGGACAGGGGCTTAGGGACTTTCTTT.

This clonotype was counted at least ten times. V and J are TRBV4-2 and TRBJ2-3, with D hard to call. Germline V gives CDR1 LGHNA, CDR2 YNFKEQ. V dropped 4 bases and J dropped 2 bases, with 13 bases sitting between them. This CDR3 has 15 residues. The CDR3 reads CASSPRRSVTDTQYF. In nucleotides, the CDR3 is TGTGCCAGCAGCCCCCGTCGGAGCGTCACAGATACGCAGTATTTT.

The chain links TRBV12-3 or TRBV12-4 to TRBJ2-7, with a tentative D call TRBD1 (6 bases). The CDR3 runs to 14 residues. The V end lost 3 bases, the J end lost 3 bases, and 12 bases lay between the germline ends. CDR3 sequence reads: CASSLFGQFYEQYF. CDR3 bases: TGTGCCAGCAGTTTGTTCGGACAGTTCTACGAGCAGTACTTC.

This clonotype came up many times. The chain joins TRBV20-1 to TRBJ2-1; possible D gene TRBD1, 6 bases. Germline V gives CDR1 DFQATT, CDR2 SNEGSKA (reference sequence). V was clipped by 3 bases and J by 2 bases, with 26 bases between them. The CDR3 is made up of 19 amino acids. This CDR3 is CSARFPLRGSLAPYNEQFF. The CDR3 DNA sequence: TGCAGTGCTAGGTTCCCATTGAGGGGGTCTTTAGCCCCCTACAATGAGCAGTTCTTC.

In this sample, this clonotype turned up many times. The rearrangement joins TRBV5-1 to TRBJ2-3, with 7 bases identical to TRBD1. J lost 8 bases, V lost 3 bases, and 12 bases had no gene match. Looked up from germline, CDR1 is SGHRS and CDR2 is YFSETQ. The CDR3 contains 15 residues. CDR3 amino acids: CASSWGTEEIGTQYF. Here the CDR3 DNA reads TGCGCCAGCAGCTGGGGGACAGAGGAAATAGGTACGCAGTATTTT.

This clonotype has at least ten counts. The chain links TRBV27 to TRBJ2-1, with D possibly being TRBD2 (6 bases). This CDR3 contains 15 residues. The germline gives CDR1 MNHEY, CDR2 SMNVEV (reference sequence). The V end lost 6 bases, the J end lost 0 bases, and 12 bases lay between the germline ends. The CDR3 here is CASRPSDSSYNEQFF. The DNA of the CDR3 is TGTGCCAGCAGACCTAGCGATAGCTCCTACAATGAGCAGTTCTTC.

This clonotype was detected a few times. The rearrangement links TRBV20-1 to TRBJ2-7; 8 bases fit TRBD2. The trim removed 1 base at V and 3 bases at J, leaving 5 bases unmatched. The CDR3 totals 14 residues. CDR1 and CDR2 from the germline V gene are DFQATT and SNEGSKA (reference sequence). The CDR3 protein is CSARVAGNSYEQYF. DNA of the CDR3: TGCAGTGCTAGAGTAGCGGGAAACAGCTACGAGCAGTACTTC.

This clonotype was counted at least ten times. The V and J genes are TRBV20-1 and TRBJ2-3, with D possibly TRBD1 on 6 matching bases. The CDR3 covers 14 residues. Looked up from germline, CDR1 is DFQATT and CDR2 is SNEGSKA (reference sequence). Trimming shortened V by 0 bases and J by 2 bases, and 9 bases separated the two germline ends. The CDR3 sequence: CSAREGGNTDTQYF. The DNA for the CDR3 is TGCAGTGCTAGAGAAGGGGGAAACACAGATACGCAGTATTTT.

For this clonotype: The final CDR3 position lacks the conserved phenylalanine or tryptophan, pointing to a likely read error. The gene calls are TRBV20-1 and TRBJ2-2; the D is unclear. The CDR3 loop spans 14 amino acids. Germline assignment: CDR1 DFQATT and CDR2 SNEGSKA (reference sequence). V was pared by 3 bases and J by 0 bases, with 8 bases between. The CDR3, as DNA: TGCAGTGCTAGCGGAGAGACGAACACCGGGGAGCTGTTTCTT. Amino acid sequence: CSASGETNTGELFL.

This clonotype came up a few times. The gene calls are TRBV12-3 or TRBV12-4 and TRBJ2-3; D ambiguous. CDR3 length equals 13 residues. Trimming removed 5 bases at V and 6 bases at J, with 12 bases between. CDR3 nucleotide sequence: TGTGCCAGCAGTACCGGGTACCTCGATACGCAGTATTTT. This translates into CASSTGYLDTQYF.

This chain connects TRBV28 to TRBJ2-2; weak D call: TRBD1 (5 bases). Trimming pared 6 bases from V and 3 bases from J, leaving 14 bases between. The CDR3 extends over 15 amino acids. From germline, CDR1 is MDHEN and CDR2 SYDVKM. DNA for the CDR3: TGTGCCAGCAGCCAAGGGAACAGGTACACCGGGGAGCTGTTTTTT. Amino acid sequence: CASSQGNRYTGELFF.

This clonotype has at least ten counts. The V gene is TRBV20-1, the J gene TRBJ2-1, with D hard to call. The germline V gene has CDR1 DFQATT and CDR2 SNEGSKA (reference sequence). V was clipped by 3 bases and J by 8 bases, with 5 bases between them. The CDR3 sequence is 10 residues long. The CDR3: CSASEYEQFF. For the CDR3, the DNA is TGCAGTGCTAGTGAATATGAGCAGTTCTTC.

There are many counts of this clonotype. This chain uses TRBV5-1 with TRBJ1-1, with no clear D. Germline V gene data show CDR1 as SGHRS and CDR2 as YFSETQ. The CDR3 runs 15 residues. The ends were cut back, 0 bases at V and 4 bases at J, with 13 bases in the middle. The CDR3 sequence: CASSLARELFTEAFF. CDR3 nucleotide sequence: TGCGCCAGCAGCTTGGCGAGGGAATTATTCACTGAAGCTTTCTTT.

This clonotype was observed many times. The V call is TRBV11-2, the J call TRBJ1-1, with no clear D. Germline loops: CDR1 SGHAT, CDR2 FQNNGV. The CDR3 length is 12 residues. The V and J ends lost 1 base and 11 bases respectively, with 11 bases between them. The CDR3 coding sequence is TGTGCCAGCAGCTTAGGGATCGGTTTGGCTTTCTTT. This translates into CASSLGIGLAFF.

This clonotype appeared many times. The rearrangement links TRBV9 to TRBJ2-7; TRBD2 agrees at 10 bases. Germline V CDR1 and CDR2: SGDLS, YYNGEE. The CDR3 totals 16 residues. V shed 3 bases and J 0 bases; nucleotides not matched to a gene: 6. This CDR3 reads CASSAHSSGSSYEQYF. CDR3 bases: TGTGCCAGCAGCGCCCATTCTAGCGGGAGCTCCTACGAGCAGTACTTC. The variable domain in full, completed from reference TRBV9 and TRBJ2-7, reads DSGVTQTPKHLITATGQRVTLRCSPRSGDLSVYWYQQSLDQGLQFLIQYYNGEERAKGNILERFSAQQFPDLHSELNLSSLELGDSALYFCASSAHSSGSSYEQYFGPGTRLTVT.

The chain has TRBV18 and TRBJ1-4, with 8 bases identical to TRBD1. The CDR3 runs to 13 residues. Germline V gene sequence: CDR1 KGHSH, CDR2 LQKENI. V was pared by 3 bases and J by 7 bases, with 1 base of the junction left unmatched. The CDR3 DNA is TGTGCCAGCTCACCGGACAGGGCTGAAAAACTGTTTTTT. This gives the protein CASSPDRAEKLFF.

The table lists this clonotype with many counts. The CDR3 bases are TGTGCCAGCAGCGTACTAGCGGACGGGGATACGCAGTATTTT. Translated, it gives CASSVLADGDTQYF. The rearrangement links TRBV9 to TRBJ2-3; 7 bases are shared with TRBD2. CDR1 and CDR2 (germline): SGDLS, YYNGEE. V shed 1 base, J shed 6 bases, and the junction held 5 bases outside the gene matches. The CDR3 has 14 amino acids.

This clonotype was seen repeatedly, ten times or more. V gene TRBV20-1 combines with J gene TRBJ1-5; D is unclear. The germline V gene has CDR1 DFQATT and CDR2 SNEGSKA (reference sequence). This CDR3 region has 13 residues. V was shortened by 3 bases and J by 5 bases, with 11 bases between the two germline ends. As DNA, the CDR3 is TGCAGTGCTAGTAATCGCCCCGATCAGCCCCAGCATTTT. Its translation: CSASNRPDQPQHF.

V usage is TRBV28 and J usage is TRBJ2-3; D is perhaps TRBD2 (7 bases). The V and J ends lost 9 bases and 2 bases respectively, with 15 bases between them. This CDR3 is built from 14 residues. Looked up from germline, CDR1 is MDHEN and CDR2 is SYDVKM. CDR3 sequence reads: CASEGGSFTDTQYF. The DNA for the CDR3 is TGTGCCAGTGAGGGGGGGTCCTTCACAGATACGCAGTATTTT.

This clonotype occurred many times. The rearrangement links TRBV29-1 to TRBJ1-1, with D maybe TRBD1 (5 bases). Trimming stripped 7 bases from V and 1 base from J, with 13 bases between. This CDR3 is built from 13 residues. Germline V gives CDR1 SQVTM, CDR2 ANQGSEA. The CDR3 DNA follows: TGCAGCGCCGGGCGGGGACGGAACACTGAAGCTTTCTTT. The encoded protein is CSAGRGRNTEAFF.

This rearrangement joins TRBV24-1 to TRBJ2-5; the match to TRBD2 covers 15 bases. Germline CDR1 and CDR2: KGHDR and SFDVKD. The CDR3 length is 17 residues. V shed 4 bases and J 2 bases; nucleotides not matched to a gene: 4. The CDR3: CATSDYGTSGRQETQYF. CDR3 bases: TGTGCCACCAGTGACTACGGGACTAGCGGGAGGCAAGAGACCCAGTACTTC.